Following are 13 T cell receptor beta chains from one sample sequenced in a study of blood T cell repertoires in COVID-19. The repertoire was sequenced with immunoSEQ multiplex PCR; TCRdb's copy has only in-frame clones and lacks some. Of about 350,000 clones detected, about nine tenths appear once; the ten largest clones hold around 6.6%. The sequenced sample consisted of peripheral blood. Receptors were obtained from an older woman with COVID-19, enrolled during active disease.

In DNA form, the CDR3 reads TGTGCCAGCAGTGAAGGATACAGGGGAACTCTCCACTTT. It specifies CASSEGYRGTLHF. The chain links TRBV6-1 to TRBJ1-6; 7 bases map to TRBD1. Looked up from germline, CDR1 is MNHNS and CDR2 is SASEGT. This CDR3 spans 13 amino acids. After removal of 1 base from V and 16 bases from J, the junction contained 7 bases not matched to a gene.

The chain couples TRBV19 to TRBJ1-5, with D possibly being TRBD1 (6 bases). CDR1 is LNHDA, CDR2 SQIVND, per germline (reference sequence). Between the trimmed V and J ends, which lost 2 bases and 4 bases, there was a span of 12 bases. This CDR3 has 15 amino acids. The CDR3 DNA reads as TGTGCCAGTAGTATAAGGGGGGGACCGAATCAGCCCCAGCATTTT. Translating it yields CASSIRGGPNQPQHF.

This chain uses TRBV4-3 with TRBJ1-1, with D unclear. Trimming removed 0 bases from V and 4 bases from J, with 6 bases in between. The germline CDR1 and CDR2 sequences are LGHNA and YSLEER. The CDR3 is 13 residues long. CDR3 DNA sequence: TGCGCCAGCAGCCAAGAGTCGAGCACTGAAGCTTTCTTT. It encodes CASSQESSTEAFF.

The chain uses TRBV7-9 and TRBJ1-1; maybe TRBD1 (5 bases). The CDR3 is made up of 14 amino acids. The germline V gene encodes CDR1 SEHNR and CDR2 FQNEAQ (reference sequence). The V end lost 8 bases, the J end lost 5 bases, and 18 bases lay between the germline ends. The CDR3 DNA reads as TGTGCCAGCTTCCCATCCGGGGGTCCTACTGAAGCTTTCTTT. This encodes CASFPSGGPTEAFF.

This chain connects TRBV7-3 to TRBJ2-3, with 10 bases identical to TRBD1. The CDR3 consists of 16 residues. CDR1 is SGHTA and CDR2 is FQGTGA in the germline V gene. Unmatched junction bases numbered 11, after V lost 5 bases and J lost 6 bases. The DNA of the CDR3 is TGTGCCAGCAGCCGAAACCGGGACAGGGGCTTTGATACGCAGTATTTT. Protein product: CASSRNRDRGFDTQYF.

In DNA, the CDR3 is TGTGCCAGCAGTTACGATAGTCTTTCACCCCTCCACTTT. Amino acids: CASSYDSLSPLHF. The V and J genes are TRBV6-2 or TRBV6-3 and TRBJ1-6; D gene uncertain. V dropped 2 bases and J dropped 9 bases, with 8 bases sitting between them. CDR3 length: 13 residues. Germline assignment: CDR1 MNHEY and CDR2 SVGEGT.

The rearrangement joins TRBV3-1 (or the pseudogene TRBV3-2) to TRBJ2-7; TRBD2 matches at 8 bases. CDR3 length: 14 amino acids. Unmatched junction bases numbered 4, after V lost 5 bases and J lost 1 base. Germline CDR1 and CDR2: LGHDT and YNNKEL (reference sequence). The chain's CDR3 is CASSSTSGSYEQYF. The DNA of the CDR3 is TGTGCCAGCAGCTCCACTAGCGGATCCTACGAGCAGTACTTC.

As DNA, the CDR3 is TGCGCCAGCAGCCAAAATATTCGAGGCACTGAAGCTTTCTTT. It yields the protein CASSQNIRGTEAFF. The chain couples TRBV4-3 to TRBJ1-1, with D uncertain. The CDR3 extends over 14 amino acids. With 2 bases removed from V and 4 bases from J, the gap between germline ends came to 11 bases. From germline, CDR1 is LGHNA and CDR2 YSLEER.

A single count supports this clone. The rearrangement joins TRBV6-4 to TRBJ2-3, with 8 bases lining up with TRBD2. The length of the CDR3 is 15 residues. With 5 bases clipped from V and 2 bases from J, the junction kept 6 bases outside the gene matches. Germline V gene data show CDR1 as MRHNA and CDR2 as SNTAGT. CDR3 DNA sequence: TGTGCCAGCAGTCCAACCGGGGGGGCCACAGATACGCAGTATTTT. Its protein product is CASSPTGGATDTQYF.

V and J are TRBV7-2 and TRBJ1-2; 7 bases line up with TRBD1. Trimming removed 4 bases from V and 8 bases from J; junction bases left unmatched: 10. The CDR3 spans 14 residues. In germline, CDR1 is SGHTA, CDR2 FQGNSA. The CDR3 loop is CASSSQGPLGGYTF. The CDR3 bases are TGTGCCAGCAGCTCACAGGGGCCCCTAGGAGGCTACACCTTC.

The V gene is TRBV27, the J gene TRBJ2-7; 15 bases line up with TRBD2. This CDR3 has 17 amino acids. The V gene's germline CDR1 is MNHEY and CDR2 SMNVEV (reference sequence). V was clipped by 5 bases and J by 6 bases; unmatched bases: 11. The DNA of the CDR3 is TGTGCCAGCAGTGGGACCGGGACTAGCGGGGGGTCCGTCGAGCAGTACTTC. This translates into CASSGTGTSGGSVEQYF.

V is TRBV6-5 and J is TRBJ1-1; no firm D call. V gave up 4 bases and J gave up 2 bases, with 8 bases separating them. Per the germline V gene, CDR1 is MNHEY and CDR2 is SVGAGI. The length of the CDR3 is 13 residues. The CDR3 region has the DNA TGTGCCAGCAGTTCGGTGCTTAACACTGAAGCTTTCTTT. Translated: CASSSVLNTEAFF.

The rearrangement links TRBV6-5 to TRBJ1-3; tentatively, D is TRBD1 (6 bases). The germline CDR1 and CDR2 sequences are MNHEY and SVGAGI. V lost 6 bases to trimming and J lost 2 bases, with 14 bases between them. This CDR3 has 15 residues. As DNA, the CDR3 is TGTGCCAGCAGCCCACAGGGAGTTACTGGAAACACCATATATTTT. It yields the protein CASSPQGVTGNTIYF.